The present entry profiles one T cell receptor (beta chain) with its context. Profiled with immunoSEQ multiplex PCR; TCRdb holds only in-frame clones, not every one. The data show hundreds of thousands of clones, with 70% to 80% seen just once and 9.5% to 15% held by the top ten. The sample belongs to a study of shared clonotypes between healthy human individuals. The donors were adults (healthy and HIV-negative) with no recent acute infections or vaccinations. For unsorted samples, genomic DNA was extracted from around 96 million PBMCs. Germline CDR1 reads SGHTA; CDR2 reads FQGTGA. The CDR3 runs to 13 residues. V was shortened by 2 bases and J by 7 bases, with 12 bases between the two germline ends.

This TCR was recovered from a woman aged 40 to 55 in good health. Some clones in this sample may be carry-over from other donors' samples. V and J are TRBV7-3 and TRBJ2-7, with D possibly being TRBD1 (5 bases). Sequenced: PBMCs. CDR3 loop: CASSLSSGREQYF. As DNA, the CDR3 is TGTGCCAGCAGCTTATCGTCAGGGCGGGAGCAGTACTTC. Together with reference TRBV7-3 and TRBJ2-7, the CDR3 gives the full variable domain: GAGVSQTPSNKVTEKGKYVELRCDPISGHTALYWYRQSLGQGPEFLIYFQGTGAADDSGLPNDRFFAVRPEGSVSTLKIQRTERGDSAVYLCASSLSSGREQYFGPGTRLTVT.